This T cell receptor beta chain was captured by sequencing in a study of blood T cell repertoires in COVID-19. Study at large: Sources were T cells, B-cell-depleted T cells, or PBMCs; the material itself was cDNA or gDNA.

V dropped 5 bases and J dropped 5; count of bases not matched to a gene: 5. Per germline, CDR1 KGHSH and CDR2 LQKENI. The CDR3 is 13 amino acids. In the authors' workflow: It was from reference gene primer amplification that nucleated cell counts were estimated. Assay: immunoSEQ multiplex PCR; the TCRdb copy retains only in-frame clones and omits some. That table is the source of V, J and clone size, and D and trimming were worked out from the DNA. In the table there are hundreds of thousands of clones, 70% to 90% of which are singletons. This sequence was found in a man older than 75 with acute or convalescent COVID-19. This chain joins TRBV18 and TRBJ1-2; 7 nucleotides match TRBD1. Material for sequencing was peripheral blood. CDR3 DNA sequence: TGTGCCAGCTCAGAGGGGGCGAGATATGGCTACACCTTC. Translated, it gives CASSEGARYGYTF.